The 28 T cell receptor beta chains presented below share a single source sample, sequenced in a study of CD8+CD57+ T cells in acquired aplastic anemia. It was genomic DNA that served as the template for profiling TCR beta VDJ and CDR3. TCRdb re-called the reads with MiXCR, one entry per CDR3 protein. The sample lists 400,000 to 450,000 distinct CDR3 sequences; under 80% were seen once. The specimen was sorted CD4+, CD8+, or CD8+CD57+ T cells (not recorded which) from PBMCs. All receptors derive from a human donor in good health, serving as a control.

There are many counts of this clonotype. The chain uses TRBV6-6 and TRBJ2-7, with 7 bases identical to TRBD1. The V segment lost 6 bases and the J segment 2 bases; nucleotides outside the gene matches: 10. Germline values: CDR1 MNHNY, CDR2 SVGAGI (reference sequence). The CDR3 contains 15 residues. CDR3: CASRKHRDSTYEQYF. The CDR3 DNA sequence: TGTGCCAGCAGGAAACACCGGGACAGTACCTACGAGCAGTACTTC.

The chain combines TRBV7-9 with TRBJ2-1, with 10 bases that match TRBD2. Germline loops: CDR1 SEHNR, CDR2 FQNEAQ (reference sequence). V trimming: 3 bases; J trimming: 7 bases; junction bases outside the gene matches: 9. This CDR3 has 16 amino acids. The CDR3 here is CASSLPGSGGSNEQFF. DNA of the CDR3: TGTGCCAGCAGCTTGCCTGGTAGCGGGGGGAGTAATGAGCAGTTCTTC.

About this clonotype itself: Compared with germline, one end of the junction differs, possibly owing to a read error. V is TRBV2 and J is TRBJ2-7, with D hard to call. This CDR3 is 16 amino acids long. The V gene's germline CDR1 is SNHLY and CDR2 FYNNEI. The CDR3 bases are TGTGCCAGCAGCTACGGCGGCTCTTTTTCCTCCCACGAGCAGTACTTC. Protein sequence: CASSYGGSFSSHEQYF.

This clonotype showed up many times. This chain's CDR3 is CATSLDRDNSPLHF. The CDR3 coding sequence is TGTGCCACCAGCCTTGACAGGGATAATTCACCCCTCCACTTT. The chain combines TRBV15 with TRBJ1-6, with 7 positions matching TRBD1. The CDR3 has 14 amino acids. The V gene end was trimmed by 5 bases and the J gene end by 5 bases; junction bases not matched to a gene: 3. Per the germline V gene, CDR1 is LNHNV and CDR2 is YYDKDF (reference sequence).

The chain links TRBV24-1 to TRBJ2-7; possible D gene TRBD1, 6 bases. Germline V gene lookup returns CDR1 KGHDR and CDR2 SFDVKD. V shed 4 bases and J shed 2 bases, with 11 bases lying between them. CDR3 size: 14 residues. CDR3 bases: TGTGCCACCAGTGACCACAGGGACCCCTACGAGCAGTACTTC. The encoded protein is CATSDHRDPYEQYF.

This clonotype has ten or more counts. The rearrangement links TRBV2 to TRBJ2-7; D is uncertain. The V end was cut by 6 bases, the J end by 6 bases, with 21 bases between. This CDR3 comprises 15 residues. Per germline, CDR1 SNHLY and CDR2 FYNNEI. CDR3 in DNA: TGTGCCAGCAGGTGGGATCAGGTTCATCCTCTCGAGCAGTACTTC. This translates into CASRWDQVHPLEQYF.

This clonotype was recorded at least ten times. The CDR3, as DNA: TGTGCCAGTAGTAACGGGTTAGAGAGTTCGGGCTACACCTTC. Its protein is CASSNGLESSGYTF. The chain has TRBV19 and TRBJ1-2; D not resolved. CDR1 is LNHDA and CDR2 is SQIVND in the germline V gene (reference sequence). The CDR3 consists of 14 residues. With 4 bases removed from V and 8 bases from J, the gap between germline ends came to 17 bases.

In this sample, this clonotype turned up a few times. This sequence joins TRBV18 and TRBJ1-5; 8 nucleotides line up with TRBD1. The V segment lost 3 bases and the J segment 8 bases; nucleotides outside the gene matches: 6. Germline assignment: CDR1 KGHSH and CDR2 LQKENI. The CDR3 contains 14 residues. This CDR3 reads CASSPVDRGEPQHF. The CDR3 region has the DNA TGTGCCAGCTCACCGGTAGACAGGGGAGAGCCCCAGCATTTT.

This chain links TRBV2 with TRBJ1-2, with 7 bases identical to TRBD1. Germline-derived CDR1 and CDR2 are SNHLY and FYNNEI. CDR3 length equals 15 residues. The junction had 9 bases not matched to a gene; V was cut back by 4 bases and J by 4 bases. DNA of the CDR3: TGTGCCAGCAGTGTGCCCAACAGGGGCGTCTATGGCTACACCTTC. It is translated as CASSVPNRGVYGYTF.

As concerns this clonotype: A read error may produce the germline difference seen at one junction end. CDR3 in amino acids: CASSSTGWNTEALF. The CDR3, as DNA: TGTGCCAGCAGCTCGACAGGGTGGAACACTGAAGCTTTATTT. V is TRBV2 and J is TRBJ1-1, with 7 bases that match TRBD1. The CDR3 length is 14 residues. The V gene's germline CDR1 is SNHLY and CDR2 FYNNEI.

This clonotype was seen a single time. Mismatch with germline at one junction end may stem from a read error. The chain couples TRBV20-1 to TRBJ1-2; D not certain. This CDR3 comprises 12 residues. Germline V gene lookup returns CDR1 DFQATT and CDR2 SNEGSKA (reference sequence). CDR3 protein: CSAHSRSNGYTF. The DNA of the CDR3 is TGCAGCGCCCATTCCAGGAGCAATGGGTACACCTTC.

About this clonotype: A much more abundant neighbour one base away suggests this may be a read error. The chain uses TRBV18 and TRBJ1-4; D is possibly TRBD1 (5 bases). The germline CDR1 and CDR2 sequences are KGHSH and LQKENI. The CDR3 runs to 12 residues. CDR3 in DNA: TGTACCAGCTCACCATCCACAGGAGGGGTGTTTTTT. Translating it yields CTSSPSTGGVFF. Using reference TRBV18 and TRBJ1-4 for the parts outside the CDR3, the full variable domain is NAGVMQNPRHLVRRRGQEARLRCSPMKGHSHVYWYRQLPEEGLKFMVYLQKENIIDESGMPKERFSAEFPKEGPSILRIQQVVRGDSAAYFCTSSPSTGGVFFGSGTQLSVL.

Only a few counts were recorded for this clonotype. The chain combines TRBV6-1 with TRBJ2-6; TRBD1 agrees at 7 bases. CDR1 and CDR2 from the germline V gene are MNHNS and SASEGT. J gave up 4 bases and V 5 bases, and 11 bases lay outside the gene matches. The CDR3 extends over 17 amino acids. CDR3 in amino acids: CASSPFPGGAGANVLTF. The DNA for the CDR3 is TGTGCCAGCAGTCCCTTCCCAGGGGGAGCCGGGGCCAACGTCCTGACTTTC.

This clonotype was picked up a small number of times. V gene TRBV11-2 combines with J gene TRBJ2-7, with 9 bases aligning to TRBD2. Germline V CDR1 and CDR2: SGHAT, FQNNGV. The CDR3 is 13 residues long. The V and J ends lost 8 bases and 5 bases, in that order; junction bases with no gene match: 7. CDR3 coding DNA: TGTGCCAGCGCCGGGACTAGCTTCCACGAGCAGTACTTC. Residues: CASAGTSFHEQYF. The full variable domain, completed using reference TRBV11-2 and TRBJ2-7, is EAGVAQSPRYKIIEKRQSVAFWCNPISGHATLYWYQQILGQGPKLLIQFQNNGVVDDSQLPKDRFSAERLKGVDSTLKIQPAKLEDSAVYLCASAGTSFHEQYFGPGTRLTVT.

The chain is built from TRBV7-2 and TRBJ2-7; TRBD1 might be the D (5 bases). The CDR3 is made up of 18 amino acids. V shed 1 base and J shed 5 bases, with 24 bases lying between them. In germline, CDR1 is SGHTA, CDR2 FQGNSA. CDR3 residues: CASSLGVQGASPLDEQYF. The DNA for the CDR3 is TGTGCCAGCAGCTTAGGTGTCCAGGGTGCTTCACCCCTCGACGAGCAGTACTTC.

This clonotype occurred many times. The V gene is TRBV5-1, the J gene TRBJ1-3; TRBD1 aligns across 8 bases. The CDR3 loop spans 16 amino acids. CDR1 and CDR2 from the germline V gene are SGHRS and YFSETQ. V shed 4 bases, J shed 3 bases, and the junction held 9 bases outside the gene matches. CDR3 in amino acids: CASSANPGQVGNTIYF. The CDR3 region has the DNA TGCGCCAGCAGCGCCAACCCGGGACAGGTTGGAAACACCATATATTTT.

In its sample, this clonotype was seen many times. This chain links TRBV4-3 with TRBJ2-3; TRBD1 matches 7 bases. V dropped 6 bases and J dropped 2; count of bases not matched to a gene: 14. Germline CDR1 reads LGHNA; CDR2 reads YSLEER. This CDR3 region has 17 residues. CDR3 nucleotides: TGCGCCAGCAGTCTCGCGGAAGGGGGCGGGTTCACAGATACGCAGTATTTT. This codes for CASSLAEGGGFTDTQYF.

A note on this clonotype: One end of the junction does not line up with germline, which may come from a read error. The V call is TRBV7-3, the J call TRBJ1-6; D call uncertain. This CDR3 region has 14 residues. Per germline, CDR1 SGHTA and CDR2 FQGTGA. CDR3 bases: TGTGCCAGCAGCAAAATGGGCCTCAATAATTCACCCCTCTTT. Its translation is CASSKMGLNNSPLF.

Of note for this clonotype: One junction end does not reproduce the germline sequence, and a read error may be involved. The rearrangement joins TRBV9 to TRBJ1-2, with TRBD1 matching 7 bases. There are 14 residues in the CDR3. Germline CDR1 reads SGDLS; CDR2 reads YYNGEE. The CDR3 spells CASSEERQGKETPF. The CDR3, as DNA: TGTGCCAGCAGCGAAGAACGACAGGGCAAAGAGACCCCCTTC.

This clonotype came up once. One junction end disagrees with the germline gene, perhaps due to a read error. This rearrangement joins TRBV7-8 to TRBJ2-7; possibly TRBD1 or TRBD2 for D (5 bases each). This CDR3 contains 14 residues. Looked up from germline, CDR1 is SGHVS and CDR2 is FQNEAQ. Here the CDR3 reads CASSESGSIGELFF. The CDR3 coding sequence is TGTGCCAGCAGCGAGTCAGGGTCAATCGGGGAGCTGTTTTTC.

On this clonotype itself: A read error is likely, as this CDR3 ends without the conserved phenylalanine or tryptophan. The limits of the CDR3 on the DNA are not certain, so only TCRdb's listed CDR3 is given. This rearrangement joins TRBV14 to TRBJ1-5. With termini counted, the CDR3 has 13 amino acids. CDR1 is SGHDN and CDR2 is FVKESK in the germline V gene. The CDR3 sequence is CASSQDSLGKHHI.

This chain links TRBV19 with TRBJ1-1, with D perhaps TRBD1 (5 bases). This CDR3 spans 16 amino acids. From germline, CDR1 is LNHDA and CDR2 SQIVND (reference sequence). V was pared by 6 bases and J by 1 base, with 18 bases between. CDR3 bases: TGTGCCAGTAGAATAAGGTACGAGGGGTGGAACACTGAAGCTTTCTTT. Translated, it gives CASRIRYEGWNTEAFF.

V gene TRBV9 combines with J gene TRBJ2-7; TRBD2 matches at 9 bases. Germline V gives CDR1 SGDLS, CDR2 YYNGEE. Losses at the gene ends were 3 bases for V and 9 bases for J; bases not matched to a gene: 13. This CDR3 comprises 15 residues. The CDR3 here is CASSEAGGGAPVQYF. CDR3 DNA sequence: TGTGCCAGCAGCGAGGCCGGCGGGGGGGCCCCCGTGCAGTACTTC.

Regarding this clonotype: At one end, the junction sequence differs from germline, possibly due to a read error. J is TRBJ2-1 and V is TRBV10-3; 8 positions agree with TRBD2. The CDR3 consists of 14 residues. CDR1 and CDR2 (germline): ENHRY, SYGVKD. The CDR3 DNA follows: TGTGCCATCAGAGACGGGGGGGCTGAAGTTGAGCAGTTTTTC. This sequence encodes CAIRDGGAEVEQFF.

This sequence joins TRBV2 and TRBJ1-1; D possibly corresponds to TRBD1 (5 bases). The CDR3 is 14 residues long. Trimming left V 8 bases short and J 14 bases short, with 27 bases between. CDR1 is SNHLY and CDR2 is FYNNEI in the germline V gene. CDR3 sequence reads: CASRQGLAAAELFF. The CDR3 nucleotides read TGTGCCAGCCGGCAGGGACTCGCGGCCGCGGAGCTGTTCTTT.

As for this clonotype: This may be a read error, as it is one base from a much larger clone. The J gene is TRBJ2-7, the V gene TRBV11-1, with a tentative D call TRBD1 (5 bases). Germline V gene data show CDR1 as SGHAT and CDR2 as FQDESV (reference sequence). Deletions cut 7 bases from V and 2 bases from J, with 30 bases between. CDR3 length equals 19 residues. The CDR3 DNA reads as TGTGCCAGCACTCTAACACCGCTAATCAGGGCGAGGACGCCCTACGAGCAGTACTTC. Its translation: CASTLTPLIRARTPYEQYF.

Of note for this clonotype: The conserved closing phenylalanine or tryptophan is absent in this CDR3, likely reflecting a read error. No DNA is shown, since the ends of the CDR3 on it are uncertain; the CDR3 is the one TCRdb lists. The genes are TRBV9 and TRBJ2-5; TRBD1 is the table's D call, not checked against the DNA. Germline loops: CDR1 SGDLS, CDR2 YYNGEE. The CDR3 numbers 13 amino acids, ends counted. The CDR3 sequence: CASSVGQGDSPLL.

This clonotype was seen only a few times. The chain links TRBV2 to TRBJ1-6; TRBD1 might be the D (6 bases). This CDR3 region has 15 residues. Germline assignment: CDR1 SNHLY and CDR2 FYNNEI. V lost 10 bases and J lost 7, with 20 bases in between. The CDR3 reads CATDRRRTANSPLHF. DNA for the CDR3: TGTGCCACCGACCGGCGGAGGACAGCCAATTCACCCCTCCACTTT.